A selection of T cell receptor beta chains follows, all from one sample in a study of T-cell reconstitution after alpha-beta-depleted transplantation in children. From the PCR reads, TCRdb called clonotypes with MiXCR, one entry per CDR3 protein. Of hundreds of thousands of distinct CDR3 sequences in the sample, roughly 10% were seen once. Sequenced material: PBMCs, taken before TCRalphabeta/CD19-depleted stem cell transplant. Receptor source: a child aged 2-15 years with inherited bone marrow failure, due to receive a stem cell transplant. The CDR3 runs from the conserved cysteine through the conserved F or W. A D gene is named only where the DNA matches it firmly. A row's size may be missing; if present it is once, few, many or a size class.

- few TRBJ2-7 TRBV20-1 TGCAGTGCTAGACCGGGCGCCGCCTCCGAGCAGTACTTC CSARPGAASEQYF
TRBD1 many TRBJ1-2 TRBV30 TGTGCCTGGAGATGGACAGGGAACTATGGCTACACCTTC CAWRWTGNYGYTF
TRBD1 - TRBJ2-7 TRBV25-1 TGTGCCAGCAGTGACTTGGGACAGGGAACCTACGAGCAGTACTTC CASSDLGQGTYEQYF
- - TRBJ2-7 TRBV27 TGTGCCAGCAGAGGGGATAGCATCTACGAGCAGTACTTC CASRGDSIYEQYF
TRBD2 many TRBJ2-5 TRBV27 TGTGCCAGCAGTTTGGGTGCGGGAGCGGGAGAGACCCAGTACTTC CASSLGAGAGETQYF
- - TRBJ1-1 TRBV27 TGTGCCAGCAGTTTATCGGCACCTATGAACACTGAAGCTTTCTTT CASSLSAPMNTEAFF
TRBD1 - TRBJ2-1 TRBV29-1 TGCAGCGTTGTCAATCGGGACAGGCCCTACAATGAGCAGTTCTTC CSVVNRDRPYNEQFF
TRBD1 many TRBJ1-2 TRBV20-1 TGCAGTGCTAGGGGCAGGGGGGACGGCTACACCTTC CSARGRGDGYTF
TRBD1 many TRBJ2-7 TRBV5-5 TGTGCCAGCAGCTCCAGGGGGCCCCCCTACGAGCAGTACTTC CASSSRGPPYEQYF
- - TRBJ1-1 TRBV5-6 TGTGCCAGCAGCTACCACCCCGCGAACACTGAAGCTTTCTTT CASSYHPANTEAFF
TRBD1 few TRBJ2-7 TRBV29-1 TGCAGCGGTCAACAGGGGAGCGAGCAGTACTTC CSGQQGSEQYF
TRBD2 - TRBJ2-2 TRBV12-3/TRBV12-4 TGTGCCTGCAGTTTCCCGGGACTAGCGGGAGTATCTGTCACCGGGGAGCTGTTTTTT CACSFPGLAGVSVTGELFF
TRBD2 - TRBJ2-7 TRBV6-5 TGTGCCAGCAGTTACACTACTAGCGGGAGGGCCGTGAACACCTACGAGCAGTACTTC CASSYTTSGRAVNTYEQYF
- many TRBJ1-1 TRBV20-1 TGCAGTGCTAGAGAGGAGGCGGACACTGAAGCTTTCTTT CSAREEADTEAFF
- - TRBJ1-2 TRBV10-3 TGTGCCATCAGTCCAGGACAGACGCTCCCTTCCCGCTACACCTTC CAISPGQTLPSRYTF
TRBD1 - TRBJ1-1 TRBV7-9 TGTGCCAGCAGCGGGGGACAGGGACGGACTGAAGCTTTCTTT CASSGGQGRTEAFF
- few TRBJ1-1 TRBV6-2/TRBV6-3 TGTGCCAGCGGCACGTTTCGGGGGTCCTCAAAAGATGAAGCTTTCTTT CASGTFRGSSKDEAFF
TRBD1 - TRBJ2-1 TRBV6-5 TGTGCCAGCAGTTATTCGACAGGGGAGACACTTAGTGAGCAGTTCTTC CASSYSTGETLSEQFF
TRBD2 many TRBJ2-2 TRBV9 TGTGCCAGCAGCGTAACTAGCGTCAACACCGGGGAGCTGTTTTTT CASSVTSVNTGELFF
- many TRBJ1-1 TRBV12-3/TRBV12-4 TGTGCCAGCAGTTTTTATGGGGGTACTGAAGCTTTCTTT CASSFYGGTEAFF
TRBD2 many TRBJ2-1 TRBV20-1 TGCAGTGCTAGAGGGGGAGCGGGAGCTTACGATGAGCAGTTCTTC CSARGGAGAYDEQFF
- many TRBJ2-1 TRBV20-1 TGCAGTGCTGCGCTCATACCCCCATTCCATGAGCAGTTCTTC CSAALIPPFHEQFF
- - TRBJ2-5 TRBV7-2 TGTGCCAGCAGCGAACGCGGAGAGACCCAGTACTTC CASSERGETQYF
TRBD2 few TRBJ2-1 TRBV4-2 TGTGCCAGCAGCAGCCGCGGCATCGGACTAGCGGGAGGGAGGTACAATGAGCAGTTCTTC CASSSRGIGLAGGRYNEQFF
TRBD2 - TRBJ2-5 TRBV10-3 TGTGCCATCAGTGGGACCGGGACTAGCGGGAGGGCCTTAAAGACCCAGTACTTC CAISGTGTSGRALKTQYF
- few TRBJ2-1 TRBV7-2 TGTGCCAGCAGCCGCCAGGTTACAGCGATTGAGCAGTTCTTC CASSRQVTAIEQFF
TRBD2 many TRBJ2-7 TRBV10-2 TGCGCCACTAGCGGGAGGGCCTACGAGCAGTACTTC CATSGRAYEQYF
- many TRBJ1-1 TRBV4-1 TGCGCCAGCAGCCAAGGTCTTAGCTTTAACACTGAAGCTTTCTTT CASSQGLSFNTEAFF
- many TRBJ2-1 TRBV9 TGTGCCAGCAGCGGAGGACCTTACAATGAGCAGTTCTTC CASSGGPYNEQFF
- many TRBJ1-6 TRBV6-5 TGTGCCAGCAGTTACGGGGGTCCACCCCTCCACTTT CASSYGGPPLHF
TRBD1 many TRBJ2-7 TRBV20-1 TGCAGTGTTCCGGGACAGGGTGAAAGCGAGCAGTACTTC CSVPGQGESEQYF
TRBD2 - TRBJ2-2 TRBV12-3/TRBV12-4 TGTGCCAGCAGTTTAAGCGTTGCGGGGGGCGGGGAGCTGTTTTTT CASSLSVAGGGELFF
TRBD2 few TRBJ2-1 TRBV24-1 TGTGCCACCAGTGATTTTCATAGCGGGAGGCCCAATGAGCAGTTCTTC CATSDFHSGRPNEQFF
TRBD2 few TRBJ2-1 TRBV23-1 TGCGCCAGCACAAGGACCATTCGGGGGGAGGGATCCTACAATGAGCAGTTCTTC CASTRTIRGEGSYNEQFF
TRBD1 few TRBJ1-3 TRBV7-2 TGTGCCAGCAGACCCACCGGGACAGGGACTGGAAACACCATATATTTT CASRPTGTGTGNTIYF
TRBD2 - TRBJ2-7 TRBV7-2 TGTGCCAGCAGCTTAGAGGCTAGCGGTACCTTCTACGAGCAGTACTTC CASSLEASGTFYEQYF
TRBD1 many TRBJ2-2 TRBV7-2 TGTGCCAGCAGCCCCCGGACAGGGAATTTACCCGGGGAGCTGTTTTTT CASSPRTGNLPGELFF
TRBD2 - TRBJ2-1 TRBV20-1 TGCAGTGCTAGAGTTACCGGGCTAGCGGGATTCAATGAGCAGTTCTTC CSARVTGLAGFNEQFF
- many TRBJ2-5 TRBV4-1 TGCGCCAGCAGCCAAGGGGCCCTCCCCGAGGAGACCCAGTACTTC CASSQGALPEETQYF
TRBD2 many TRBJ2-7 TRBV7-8 TGTGCCAGCAGCTTAGTACTAGCGGGAGGTAATCTGTGGGAGCAGTACTTC CASSLVLAGGNLWEQYF
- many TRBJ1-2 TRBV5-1 TGCGCCAGCAGCTTTCGGGTCACCCCTTCTAATACCTATGGCTACACCTTC CASSFRVTPSNTYGYTF
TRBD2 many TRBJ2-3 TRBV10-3 TGTGCCATCGGTAGCGGGATGGGCACAGATACGCAGTATTTT CAIGSGMGTDTQYF
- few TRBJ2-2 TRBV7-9 TGTGCCAGCAGCTTAGTAGGTGGAAACGGGGAGCTGTTTTTT CASSLVGGNGELFF
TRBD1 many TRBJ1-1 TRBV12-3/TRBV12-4 TGTGCCAGCAGCCTCATCGACAGGGACGGAGCTTTCTTT CASSLIDRDGAFF
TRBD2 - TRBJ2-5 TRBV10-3 TGTGCCATCAGTGCTACGCCGGCGGGGGGGGGAGAGACCCAGTACTTC CAISATPAGGGETQYF
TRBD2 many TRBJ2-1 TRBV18 TGTGCCAGCTCACCCTCGACTAGCGGGAGGGCCGGTGAGCAGTTCTTC CASSPSTSGRAGEQFF
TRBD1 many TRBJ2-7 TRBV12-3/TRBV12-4 TGTGCCAGCAGAGAATCCGGGACAGGCCTCCAGCACTTC CASRESGTGLQHF
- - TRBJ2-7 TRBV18 TGTGCCAGCTCACCACCACCCCCGCTCGAGCAGTACTTC CASSPPPPLEQYF
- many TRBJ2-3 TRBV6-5 TGTGCCAGCAGTTACCGGGCCACAGATACGCAGTATTTT CASSYRATDTQYF
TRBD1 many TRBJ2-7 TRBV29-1 TGCAGCGTTGCGGGACAGCTTGACGGTAACGAGCAGTACTTC CSVAGQLDGNEQYF
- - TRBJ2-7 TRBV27 TGTGCCAGAAGTTTATATCACAGCTACGAGCAGTACTTC CARSLYHSYEQYF
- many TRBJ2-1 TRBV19 TGTGCCAGTAGGCCGATGCTGTCCTACAATGAGCAGTTCTTC CASRPMLSYNEQFF
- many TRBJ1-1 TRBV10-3 TGTGCCATCAGTGATCGGGGGAACACTGAAGCTTTCTTT CAISDRGNTEAFF